This T cell receptor beta chain was sequenced during a study of blood T cell repertoires in COVID-19. As for the study in general: Sites across the United States, Italy and Spain contributed samples from acute and convalescent COVID-19.

Profiled with immunoSEQ multiplex PCR; TCRdb holds only in-frame clones, not every one. The sample shows approximately 360,000 clones, around 87% of them seen only once. Researchers sorted participants into cohorts using their self-reported clinical history. V shed 2 bases and J shed 5 bases, with 7 bases lying between them. Germline V gene data show CDR1 as SGHAT and CDR2 as FQNNGV. The CDR3 loop spans 13 amino acids. Sample: PBMCs or T cells enriched from blood (not recorded which). V and J are TRBV11-2 and TRBJ2-1; D gene ambiguous. The sequence was collected from a man in his forties in a cohort exposed to, infected with or recovered from COVID-19 (not recorded which). CDR3 sequence: CASSLHFNNEQFF. CDR3 nucleotides: TGTGCCAGCAGCTTACACTTTAACAATGAGCAGTTCTTC.